The rows below give T cell receptor beta chains drawn from one sample of a study of naive CD8 T cells in extremely preterm neonates. Using immunoSEQ multiplex PCR, the repertoire was profiled, and TCRdb retains in-frame clones only, with some absent. The sample lists approximately 7,400 clones; roughly 98% were seen once. Sequenced input: naive CD8+ T cells from blood. These receptors were taken from a human donor in good health. CDR3s include the opening cysteine and the closing phenylalanine or tryptophan. D genes are given only for firm matches. A clone size is listed for some rows: how often the clone was seen (once, few, many), or a class if it is expanded.

TRBJ2-2,TRBV9,TRBD1,NA,TGTGCCAGCAGCGTAGGACAGGGGGCGCGATACGGGGAGCTGTTTTTT,CASSVGQGARYGELFF
TRBJ2-2,TRBV11-2,TRBD2,once,TGTGCCAGCAGCCTTGGACTAGCGGGAGAAAACACCGGGGAGCTGTTTTTT,CASSLGLAGENTGELFF
TRBJ2-4,TRBV5-1,NA,NA,TGCGCCAGCAGCCCCGGCGGTGTGGAAAACATTCAGTACTTC,CASSPGGVENIQYF
TRBJ1-1,TRBV18,NA,NA,TGTGCCAGCTCACTACAGGGTTCCCCTGAAGCTTTCTTT,CASSLQGSPEAFF
TRBJ2-7,TRBV19,NA,NA,TGTGCCAGTAGTATAGTTTCAGGCTCCTACGAGCAGTACTTC,CASSIVSGSYEQYF
TRBJ2-1,TRBV13,TRBD2,NA,TGTGCCAGCAGCGAAAGGACTAGCGGGGGGGACAATGAGCAGTTCTTC,CASSERTSGGDNEQFF
TRBJ2-7,TRBV10-1,NA,NA,TGCGCCAGCAGTGAGATCAGAGGCTACGAGCAGTACTTC,CASSEIRGYEQYF
TRBJ1-4,TRBV19,NA,NA,TGTGCCAGTAGGCCGTTGGAAAGGACTCGTGAGGAAAAACTGTTTTTT,CASRPLERTREEKLFF
TRBJ1-1,TRBV14,NA,NA,TGTGCCAGCAGCCAAGTGGGGGGGAGGACTGAAGCTTTCTTT,CASSQVGGRTEAFF
TRBJ2-1,TRBV27,NA,NA,TGTGCCAGCAGTTCCGCGGGGGCCACCTACAATGAGCAGTTCTTC,CASSSAGATYNEQFF
TRBJ1-5,TRBV10-1,NA,NA,TGCGCCAGCATCGCGATTGGGGAGAAGAGCAATCAGCCCCAGCATTTT,CASIAIGEKSNQPQHF
TRBJ1-5,TRBV5-6,TRBD1,NA,TGTGCCAGCAGCCCCAAAGGGGGCGGTCATCAGCCCCAGCATTTT,CASSPKGGGHQPQHF
TRBJ1-3,TRBV4-3,NA,few,TGCGCCAGCAGCCAAGAACAGTTCTCTGGAAACACCATATATTTT,CASSQEQFSGNTIYF
TRBJ2-5,TRBV30,TRBD1,NA,TGTGCCTGGAGTACCCCCGCAGGGGGCTTTGGGGAGACCCAGTACTTC,CAWSTPAGGFGETQYF
TRBJ1-1,TRBV4-3,TRBD1,NA,TGCGCCAGCAGCCGACAACAGGGGCAGAACACTGAAGCTTTCTTT,CASSRQQGQNTEAFF
TRBJ2-7,TRBV19,NA,NA,TGTGCCAGTAGTCGTCGGGGGGCAAACTACGAGCAGTACTTC,CASSRRGANYEQYF
TRBJ2-7,TRBV6-5,TRBD1,NA,TGTGCCAGCAGTCAACAGGGGTCTTCCTACGAGCAGTACTTC,CASSQQGSSYEQYF
TRBJ2-3,TRBV30,TRBD2,NA,TGTGCCCGACTAGCGGGGAACACAGATACGCAGTATTTT,CARLAGNTDTQYF
TRBJ2-2,TRBV2,NA,NA,TGTGCCAGCCTCCCCTGGGGCGGGACCAACACCGGGGAGCTGTTTTTT,CASLPWGGTNTGELFF
TRBJ1-1,TRBV6-6,NA,NA,TGTGCCAGCAGTTACTCGACGCCAGGGGTCAACACTGAAGCTTTCTTT,CASSYSTPGVNTEAFF
TRBJ2-2,TRBV27,TRBD1,NA,TGTGCCAGCAGTGTGACAGGGGTCACCGGGGAGCTGTTTTTT,CASSVTGVTGELFF
TRBJ2-7,TRBV19,NA,NA,TGTGCCAGTAGTATAGGAGGACAACTAAGCTACGAGCAGTACTTC,CASSIGGQLSYEQYF
TRBJ2-1,TRBV4-3,NA,NA,TGCGCCAGCAGCCAGATGGACTCCTTTCCCTACAATGAGCAGTTCTTC,CASSQMDSFPYNEQFF
TRBJ1-2,TRBV19,NA,once,TGTGCCAGTAGTATAGTAGCCGGGGATGGCTACACCTTC,CASSIVAGDGYTF
TRBJ1-1,TRBV15,NA,NA,TGTGCCACCAGCAGAGATCCAACCAGGCAGGCGAACAGACCATTCTTT,CATSRDPTRQANRPFF
TRBJ1-2,TRBV7-9,NA,NA,TGTGCCAGCAGCTTAGGACAGAACTATGGCTACACCTTC,CASSLGQNYGYTF
TRBJ2-1,TRBV6-6,NA,once,TGTGCCAGCAGTTACGACCTCGCTAGGTACAATGAGCAGTTCTTC,CASSYDLARYNEQFF
TRBJ1-1,TRBV9,TRBD1,NA,TGTGCCAGCAGCGTAGCAGGGGGGAACACTGAAGCTTTCTTT,CASSVAGGNTEAFF
TRBJ2-1,TRBV7-9,TRBD2,few,TGTGCCAGCAGCGGTACTAGCGGAGCCTCCCGGGTGCAGTTCTTC,CASSGTSGASRVQFF
TRBJ1-2,TRBV19,NA,NA,TGTGCCAGTAGTCCTTCGGACACGAACTATGGCTACACCTTC,CASSPSDTNYGYTF
TRBJ2-3,TRBV15,NA,NA,TGTGCCACCAGCAGAGATCCGCAAGGGGCCTCGGGCACAGATACGCAGTATTTT,CATSRDPQGASGTDTQYF
TRBJ2-7,TRBV11-2,TRBD1,NA,TGTGCCAGCAGCAACAGGGGCCCGAGACGAGAGCAGTACTTC,CASSNRGPRREQYF
TRBJ2-1,TRBV7-2,NA,NA,TGTGCCAGCAGCCCCGGGTACAATGAGCAGTTCTTC,CASSPGYNEQFF
TRBJ2-3,TRBV7-8,TRBD2,NA,TGTGCCAGCAGCCTCGGGACTAGCGGGATATATGGCACAGATACGCAGTATTTT,CASSLGTSGIYGTDTQYF
TRBJ1-6,TRBV11-3,NA,NA,TGTGCCAGCAGCTTAGTACGTAGCGATAATTCACCCCTCCACTTT,CASSLVRSDNSPLHF
TRBJ2-3,TRBV5-1,TRBD1,NA,TGCGCCAGCAGCTTGGAGGGGGCCTTCACAGATACGCAGTATTTT,CASSLEGAFTDTQYF
TRBJ1-2,TRBV28,TRBD1,NA,TGTGCCAGCAGTTTGGCCGGACAGGCTAACTATGGCTACACCTTC,CASSLAGQANYGYTF
TRBJ1-2,TRBV19,TRBD1,NA,TGTGCCACCAAGACAGGGGTCTATGGCTACACCTTC,CATKTGVYGYTF
TRBJ2-7,TRBV7-4,NA,NA,TGTGCCAGCAGCTTAGTGGGGGGTAACGAGCAGTACTTC,CASSLVGGNEQYF
TRBJ1-5,TRBV6-1,NA,NA,TGTGCCAGCAGTGAACGGAGACAGAGCAATCAGCCCCAGCATTTT,CASSERRQSNQPQHF
TRBJ2-1,TRBV7-8,TRBD1,NA,TGTGCCACACGGGACAGGGGAACGGATGAGCAGTTCTTC,CATRDRGTDEQFF
TRBJ2-5,TRBV7-7,TRBD2,NA,TGTGCCAGCAGTATAGAGCGGGGCGAGGGGGAGACCCAGTACTTC,CASSIERGEGETQYF
TRBJ1-5,TRBV18,NA,NA,TGTGCCAGCTCACCGCCGGGGATTGGCAATCAGCCCCAGCATTTT,CASSPPGIGNQPQHF
TRBJ1-2,TRBV7-8,TRBD1,NA,TGTGCCAGCAGCTTATCGGGGACAGGGAAACCGAGGGATGGCTACACCTTC,CASSLSGTGKPRDGYTF
TRBJ2-5,TRBV7-3,NA,NA,TGTGCCAGCAGCTTGGGCTGGGCCCCCGACCAAGAGACCCAGTACTTC,CASSLGWAPDQETQYF
TRBJ1-1,TRBV4-3,TRBD1,NA,TGCGCCAGCAGCCAGGACAGGGTGGGCACTGAAGCTTTCTTT,CASSQDRVGTEAFF
TRBJ2-1,TRBV21-1,NA,NA,TGTGCCAGCAGCAGACTAGCGGGGGATACCTACAATGAGCAGTTCTTC,CASSRLAGDTYNEQFF
TRBJ2-2,TRBV9,NA,NA,TGTGCCAGCAGCCCCAGGACTCTCACCTGGAACACCGGGGAGCTGTTTTTT,CASSPRTLTWNTGELFF
TRBJ2-1,TRBV11-3,TRBD1,NA,TGTGCCAGCAGCTCCGGACAGGGGGGATACAATGAGCAGTTCTTC,CASSSGQGGYNEQFF
TRBJ1-1,TRBV7-9,TRBD1,NA,TGTGCCAGCCCCGCGCCAGGGGGGAACACTGAAGCTTTCTTT,CASPAPGGNTEAFF
TRBJ2-5,TRBV6-5,NA,NA,TGTGCCAGCAGTTACTCCGCAGGAAATCAAGAGACCCAGTACTTC,CASSYSAGNQETQYF
TRBJ2-1,TRBV5-1,TRBD2,NA,TGCGCCAGCGAACCAGGCGGTAGCGGGCGAAGCGATGAGCAGTTCTTC,CASEPGGSGRSDEQFF
TRBJ1-2,TRBV19,NA,NA,TGTGCCAGTAGCCAGGATCCCTATGGCTACACCTTC,CASSQDPYGYTF
TRBJ2-1,TRBV4-2,TRBD2,NA,TGTGCCAGCAGCCAAGACCCCCCCGGGACTAGCGGGGCGAATGATCAGTTCTTC,CASSQDPPGTSGANDQFF